This is a list of T cell receptor beta chains from one sample in a study of cytotoxic CD8 clonotypes in ibrutinib-treated CLL. Method: immunoSEQ multiplex PCR; TCRdb's copy keeps in-frame clones and lacks some. Of 130,000 to 150,000 clones in the sample, 75% to 95% are singletons; the top ten hold 10% to 12%. The source was PBMCs, collected after 12 months of ibrutinib treatment. These receptors were collected from a human donor with chronic lymphocytic leukemia. Each CDR3 is given with its conserved first and last residue. Each record gives: V gene, D gene, J gene, clone size, CDR3 protein, CDR3 DNA. The D gene is left open where the match is weak. Some rows have no size entry. The others give once, few or many, or a class for an expanded clone.

TRBV11-2,.,TRBJ1-2,.,CASRPNSGTDGYGYTF,TGTGCCAGCAGACCTAACTCCGGGACGGACGGGTATGGCTACACCTTC
TRBV28,TRBD1,TRBJ2-3,.,CATGPGGALTDTQYF,TGTGCCACCGGGCCAGGGGGTGCCCTCACAGATACGCAGTATTTT
TRBV19,TRBD1,TRBJ2-3,.,CATTGTGGSRGGTDTQYF,TGTGCCACCACCGGGACAGGGGGCTCTCGGGGAGGGACAGATACGCAGTATTTT
TRBV6-5,.,TRBJ2-7,.,CASTQGGRNEQYF,TGTGCCAGCACGCAGGGGGGGAGGAACGAGCAGTACTTC
TRBV29-1,.,TRBJ1-1,.,CSAAAGKGNTEAFF,TGCAGCGCCGCCGCAGGGAAAGGGAACACTGAAGCTTTCTTT
TRBV4-1,TRBD1,TRBJ2-7,.,CASSQEGAGGYEQYF,TGCGCCAGCAGCCAAGAAGGGGCAGGGGGATACGAGCAGTACTTC
TRBV5-8,.,TRBJ2-7,.,CASSLAVHRSSYEQYF,TGTGCCAGCAGCTTGGCGGTACACAGGAGCTCCTACGAGCAGTACTTC
TRBV15,.,TRBJ2-1,once,CATSRDVGLGGHGVNEQFF,TGTGCCACCAGCAGAGATGTGGGACTCGGAGGGCACGGGGTCAATGAGCAGTTCTTC
TRBV5-6,.,TRBJ2-7,.,CASSPDGGSGYEQYF,TGTGCCAGCAGCCCGGACGGTGGGTCGGGCTACGAGCAGTACTTC
TRBV7-8,.,TRBJ2-3,.,CASSLALADTQYF,TGTGCCAGCAGCTTAGCGCTGGCAGATACGCAGTATTTT
TRBV5-1,TRBD2,TRBJ2-1,once,CASAGGASGRADLGNEQFF,TGCGCCAGCGCAGGCGGAGCTAGCGGGAGAGCCGACCTCGGCAATGAGCAGTTCTTC
TRBV4-1,.,TRBJ1-1,once,CASSQDSGNTEAFF,TGCGCCAGCAGCCAAGATAGTGGTAACACTGAAGCTTTCTTT
TRBV7-9,.,TRBJ2-7,.,CASSSAGARASYEQYF,TGTGCCAGCAGCTCCGCCGGGGCGCGCGCTTCCTACGAGCAGTACTTC
TRBV18,.,TRBJ2-5,many,CASSLIQTQYF,TGTGCCAGCTCACTGATTCAGACCCAGTACTTC
TRBV7-7,.,TRBJ2-5,few,CASSPSGGAQETQYF,TGTGCTAGCAGCCCAAGCGGAGGGGCCCAAGAGACCCAGTACTTC
TRBV6-5,TRBD2,TRBJ2-3,.,CASSGSGSRGNTQYF,TGTGCCAGCAGTGGTAGCGGGAGTCGGGGAAATACGCAGTATTTT
TRBV18,.,TRBJ2-7,.,CASSPYRDASYEQYF,TGTGCCAGCTCACCATACCGGGACGCTTCCTACGAGCAGTACTTC
TRBV7-8,.,TRBJ1-4,.,CASSLSGAVEKLFF,TGTGCCAGCAGCTTATCCGGGGCGGTTGAAAAACTGTTTTTT
TRBV2,.,TRBJ2-5,.,CASTPLKTGGGTQYF,TGTGCCAGCACCCCTCTCAAGACAGGTGGCGGGACCCAGTACTTC
TRBV9,.,TRBJ2-4,.,CASSVMGVAGNIQYF,TGTGCCAGCAGCGTAATGGGAGTAGCCGGGAACATTCAGTACTTC
TRBV7-8,.,TRBJ2-7,.,CASRNSYEQYF,TGTGCCAGCAGAAACTCCTACGAGCAGTACTTC